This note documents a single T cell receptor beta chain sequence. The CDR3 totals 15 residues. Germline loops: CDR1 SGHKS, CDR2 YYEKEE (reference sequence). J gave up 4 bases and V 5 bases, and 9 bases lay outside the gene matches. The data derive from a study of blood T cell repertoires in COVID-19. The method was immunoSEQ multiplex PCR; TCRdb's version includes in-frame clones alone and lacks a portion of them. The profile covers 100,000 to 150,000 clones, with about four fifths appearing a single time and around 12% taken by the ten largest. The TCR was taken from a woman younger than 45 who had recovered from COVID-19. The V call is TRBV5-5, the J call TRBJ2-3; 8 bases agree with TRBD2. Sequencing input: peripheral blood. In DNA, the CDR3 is TGTGCCAGCAGTCACCAGCGGGAGATAGCAGATACGCAGTATTTT. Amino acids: CASSHQREIADTQYF.